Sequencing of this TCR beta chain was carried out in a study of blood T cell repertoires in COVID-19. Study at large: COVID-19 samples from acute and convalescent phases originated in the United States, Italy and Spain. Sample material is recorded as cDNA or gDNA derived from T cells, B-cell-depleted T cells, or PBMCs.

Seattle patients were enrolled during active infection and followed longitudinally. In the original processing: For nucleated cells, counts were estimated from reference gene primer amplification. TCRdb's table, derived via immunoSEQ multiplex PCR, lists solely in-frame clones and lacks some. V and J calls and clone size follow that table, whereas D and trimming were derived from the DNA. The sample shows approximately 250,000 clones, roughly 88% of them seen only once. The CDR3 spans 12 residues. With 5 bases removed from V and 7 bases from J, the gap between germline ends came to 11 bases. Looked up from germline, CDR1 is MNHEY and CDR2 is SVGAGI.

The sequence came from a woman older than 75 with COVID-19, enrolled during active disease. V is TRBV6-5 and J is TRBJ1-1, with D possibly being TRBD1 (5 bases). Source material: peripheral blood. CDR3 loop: CASSTGGSEAFF. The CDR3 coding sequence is TGTGCCAGCAGTACGGGGGGGAGTGAAGCTTTCTTT.